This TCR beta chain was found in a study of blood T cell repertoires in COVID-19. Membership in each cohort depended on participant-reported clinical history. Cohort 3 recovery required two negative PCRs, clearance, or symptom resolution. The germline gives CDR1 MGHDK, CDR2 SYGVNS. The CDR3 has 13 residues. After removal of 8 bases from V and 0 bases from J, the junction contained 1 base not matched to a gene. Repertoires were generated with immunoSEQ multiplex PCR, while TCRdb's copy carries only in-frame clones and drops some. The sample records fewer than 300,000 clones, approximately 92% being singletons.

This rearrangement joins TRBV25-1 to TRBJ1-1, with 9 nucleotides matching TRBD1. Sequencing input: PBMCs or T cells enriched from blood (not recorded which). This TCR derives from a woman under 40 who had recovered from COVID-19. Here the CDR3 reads CASRDRVNTEAFF. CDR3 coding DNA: TGTGCCAGCCGGGACAGGGTGAACACTGAAGCTTTCTTT. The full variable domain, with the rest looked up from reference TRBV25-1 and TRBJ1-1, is EADIYQTPRYLVIGTGKKITLECSQTMGHDKMYWYQQDPGMELHLIHYSYGVNSTEKGDLSSESTVSRIRTEHFPLTLESARPSHTSQYLCASRDRVNTEAFFGQGTRLTVV.